The 26 T cell receptor beta chains given below trace back to one sample, sequenced in a study of T cell responses to AZD1222 COVID-19 vaccine. Clones were sequenced by immunoSEQ multiplex PCR, and TCRdb holds only the in-frame ones, with some missing. The sample includes roughly 80,000 clones, roughly 90% of them seen just once. Source: peripheral blood, taken on day 0 of MenACWY control vaccination. The receptors stem from an adult in good health.

The CDR3 loop is CASSQTVEGYTF. For the CDR3, the DNA is TGTGCCAGCAGCCAAACGGTGGAGGGCTACACCTTC. The V gene is TRBV16, the J gene TRBJ1-2; D is unclear. In germline, CDR1 is KGHSY, CDR2 FQNENV. The V gene lost 2 bases and the J gene lost 8 bases, with 9 bases spanning the gap. CDR3 length: 12 amino acids.

The V and J genes are TRBV5-6 and TRBJ1-5; no firm D call. The CDR3 covers 15 residues. Germline assignment: CDR1 SGHDT and CDR2 YYEEEE. Trimming shortened V by 0 bases and J by 7 bases, and 14 bases separated the two germline ends. The CDR3 nucleotides read TGTGCCAGCAGCTTGGCCGACGGCCTTGGACAGCCCCAGCATTTT. Amino acids: CASSLADGLGQPQHF.

This chain links TRBV7-9 with TRBJ1-2, with D uncertain. The V end was cut by 2 bases, the J end by 6 bases, with 13 bases between. Germline V CDR1 and CDR2: SEHNR, FQNEAQ (reference sequence). The CDR3 loop spans 14 amino acids. The chain's CDR3 is CASSLKELVDGYTF. In DNA form, the CDR3 reads TGTGCCAGCAGCTTAAAGGAATTGGTCGATGGCTACACCTTC.

The V gene is TRBV4-3, the J gene TRBJ2-1; TRBD1 matches 9 bases. Losses at the gene ends were 0 bases for V and 10 bases for J; bases not matched to a gene: 4. Germline CDR1 is LGHNA and CDR2 is YSLEER. The CDR3 has 14 amino acids. The CDR3 DNA reads as TGCGCCAGCAGCCAAGACCGACAGGGGGGCGAGCAGTTCTTC. Amino acid sequence: CASSQDRQGGEQFF.

V usage is TRBV6-5 and J usage is TRBJ2-1; D is unclear. In germline, CDR1 is MNHEY, CDR2 SVGAGI. This CDR3 has 13 residues. With 8 bases removed from V and 0 bases from J, the gap between germline ends came to 8 bases. CDR3 bases: TGTGCCAGCGGTAGGAGCTCCTACAATGAGCAGTTCTTC. Translating gives CASGRSSYNEQFF.

For this clone: One junction end does not reproduce the germline sequence, and a read error may be involved. The J gene is TRBJ1-2, the V gene TRBV6-5; possibly TRBD1 for D (5 bases). The germline gives CDR1 MNHEY, CDR2 SVGAGI. CDR3 length: 13 residues. The CDR3 loop is CASTSGPFGARSF. The DNA for the CDR3 is TGTGCCAGCACCTCGGGACCCTTCGGCGCCAGAAGCTTC.

In DNA, the CDR3 is TGTGCCAGCTTGTTTGGTGAGTGGAATGAGCAGTTCTTC. This encodes CASLFGEWNEQFF. The chain couples TRBV5-6 to TRBJ2-1; no clear D. With 7 bases removed from V and 7 bases from J, the gap between germline ends came to 15 bases. Per the germline V gene, CDR1 is SGHDT and CDR2 is YYEEEE. CDR3 length equals 13 residues. Variable domain in full (rest from reference TRBV5-6 and TRBJ2-1): DAGVTQSPTHLIKTRGQQVTLRCSPKSGHDTVSWYQQALGQGPQFIFQYYEEEERQRGNFPDRFSGHQFPNYSSELNVNALLLGDSALYLCASLFGEWNEQFFGPGTRLTVL.

The CDR3 sequence: CASSPRKIAGGPPRDEQFF. As DNA, the CDR3 is TGTGCCAGCAGTCCCCGTAAAATAGCGGGAGGCCCACCGCGAGATGAGCAGTTCTTC. The chain is built from TRBV27 and TRBJ2-1, with 10 bases aligning to TRBD2. V shed 5 bases and J 8 bases; nucleotides not matched to a gene: 21. The CDR3 runs 19 residues. Per germline, CDR1 MNHEY and CDR2 SMNVEV (reference sequence).

The rearrangement uses TRBV7-9 and TRBJ2-3; the D is unclear. The CDR3 is 17 residues long. V lost 5 bases and J 2 bases, leaving 20 bases between the germline ends. Germline V CDR1 and CDR2: SEHNR, FQNEAQ (reference sequence). CDR3 bases: TGTGCCAGCAGCCCACCCCGATTTCTCGACTTCACAGATACGCAGTATTTT. Its protein is CASSPPRFLDFTDTQYF.

The CDR3 region has the DNA TGTGCCAGCAGCTTAAGACAGGTCAGCACAGATACGCAGTATTTT. Its translation is CASSLRQVSTDTQYF. V usage is TRBV7-9 and J usage is TRBJ2-3; a possible D gene is TRBD1 (6 bases). CDR3 length: 15 amino acids. The V gene's germline CDR1 is SEHNR and CDR2 FQNEAQ (reference sequence). V was shortened by 2 bases and J by 0 bases, with 9 bases between the two germline ends.

In its sample, this clone was seen once. The chain combines TRBV19 with TRBJ1-3; D ambiguous. This CDR3 spans 14 amino acids. CDR1 and CDR2 (germline): LNHDA, SQIVND (reference sequence). The V gene lost 6 bases and the J gene lost 0 bases, with 9 bases spanning the gap. CDR3 loop: CASSQPNSGNTIYF. CDR3 nucleotide sequence: TGTGCCAGTAGCCAGCCCAACTCTGGAAACACCATATATTTT.

CDR3 amino acids: CASSLYGIEGYEQYF. CDR3 coding DNA: TGTGCCAGCAGTTTATACGGGATTGAGGGCTACGAGCAGTACTTC. This sequence joins TRBV27 and TRBJ2-7; D may be TRBD2 (5 bases). CDR1 and CDR2 (germline): MNHEY, SMNVEV (reference sequence). With 1 base removed from V and 3 bases from J, the gap between germline ends came to 13 bases. The CDR3 covers 15 residues.

J is TRBJ1-1 and V is TRBV19; D unclear. Trimming removed 3 bases at V and 6 bases at J, with 17 bases between. Per germline, CDR1 LNHDA and CDR2 SQIVND (reference sequence). This CDR3 contains 15 residues. The CDR3: CASSMGKGRFSEAFF. CDR3 coding DNA: TGTGCCAGTAGTATGGGAAAGGGTAGGTTCTCTGAAGCTTTCTTT. Using reference TRBV19 and TRBJ1-1 for the parts outside the CDR3, the full variable domain is DGGITQSPKYLFRKEGQNVTLSCEQNLNHDAMYWYRQDPGQGLRLIYYSQIVNDFQKGDIAEGYSVSREKKESFPLTVTSAQKNPTAFYLCASSMGKGRFSEAFFGQGTRLTVV.

The chain recombines TRBV11-2 with TRBJ1-2; maybe TRBD1 (5 bases). The V gene's germline CDR1 is SGHAT and CDR2 FQNNGV. This CDR3 is built from 14 residues. Trimming stripped 0 bases from V and 2 bases from J, with 7 bases between. The CDR3 spells CASSLETGNYGYTF. The CDR3 DNA is TGTGCCAGCAGCTTAGAAACAGGAAACTATGGCTACACCTTC.

The genes are TRBV11-2 and TRBJ2-1; 7 nucleotides agree with TRBD2. V gave up 6 bases and J gave up 2 bases; unmatched junction bases: 4. Germline assignment: CDR1 SGHAT and CDR2 FQNNGV. The CDR3 has 14 amino acids. Here the CDR3 DNA reads TGTGCCAGCAGTCCTGGGGGGGCCTACAATGAGCAGTTCTTC. It codes for CASSPGGAYNEQFF.

The chain combines TRBV29-1 with TRBJ1-1; 8 bases map to TRBD1. This CDR3 spans 14 amino acids. Unmatched junction bases numbered 5, after V lost 5 bases and J lost 0 bases. From germline, CDR1 is SQVTM and CDR2 ANQGSEA. The CDR3 DNA sequence: TGCAGCGTTTTCCGACAGGGGATGAACACTGAAGCTTTCTTT. As protein: CSVFRQGMNTEAFF.

This chain links TRBV5-1 with TRBJ2-7; TRBD2 is a possible D gene (6 bases). Germline V lookup: CDR1 SGHRS, CDR2 YFSETQ. V was trimmed by 0 bases and J by 3 bases, leaving 10 bases between them. This CDR3 is built from 14 residues. CDR3 bases: TGCGCCAGCAGCTTGGGCGGGACGGGCTACGAGCAGTACTTC. Protein product: CASSLGGTGYEQYF.

The genes are TRBV7-8 and TRBJ2-5; 10 bases line up with TRBD1. In germline, CDR1 is SGHVS, CDR2 FQNEAQ. CDR3 length equals 14 residues. Trimming removed 5 bases from V and 4 bases from J; junction bases left unmatched: 4. CDR3 residues: CASSVTGGVETQYF. The CDR3 region has the DNA TGTGCCAGCAGCGTGACAGGGGGCGTAGAGACCCAGTACTTC.

This chain uses TRBV19 with TRBJ1-5, with D uncertain. V dropped 7 bases and J dropped 4 bases, with 11 bases sitting between them. There are 13 residues in the CDR3. The germline gives CDR1 LNHDA, CDR2 SQIVND (reference sequence). CDR3 residues: CASTPGYNQPQHF. The DNA for the CDR3 is TGTGCCAGTACACCTGGCTATAATCAGCCCCAGCATTTT.

The chain combines TRBV9 with TRBJ1-3; possibly TRBD1 for D (6 bases). The length of the CDR3 is 13 residues. Germline values: CDR1 SGDLS, CDR2 YYNGEE. V lost 4 bases and J lost 2, with 7 bases in between. The chain's CDR3 is CASSRTAGNTIYF. CDR3 in DNA: TGTGCCAGCAGCCGGACAGCTGGAAACACCATATATTTT.

The sample holds a few counts of this clone. The V and J genes are TRBV6-1 and TRBJ2-2; the match to TRBD2 covers 12 bases. Germline V gene lookup returns CDR1 MNHNS and CDR2 SASEGT. With V trimmed by 2 bases and J by 6 bases, 1 base remained unmatched. This CDR3 has 15 amino acids. The CDR3: CASSELAGGPGELFF. The CDR3 bases are TGTGCCAGCAGTGAACTAGCGGGAGGGCCCGGGGAGCTGTTTTTT.

The chain is built from TRBV27 and TRBJ1-5, with TRBD1 identical over 10 bases. V dropped 6 bases and J dropped 6; count of bases not matched to a gene: 14. The CDR3 sequence is 17 residues long. In germline, CDR1 is MNHEY, CDR2 SMNVEV (reference sequence). For the CDR3, the DNA is TGTGCCAGCAGAACGGGGGGGGGACAGGGGCGCGTTCAGCCCCAGCATTTT. This codes for CASRTGGGQGRVQPQHF.

The CDR3 DNA reads TGTGCCAGCAGTTACAGGTCGGGGAATTCACCCCTCCACTTT. Translation: CASSYRSGNSPLHF. This chain joins TRBV6-6 and TRBJ1-6; no clear D gene. The length of the CDR3 is 14 residues. Germline-derived CDR1 and CDR2 are MNHNY and SVGAGI (reference sequence). Trimming shortened V by 2 bases and J by 7 bases, and 9 bases separated the two germline ends.

The chain links TRBV6-1 to TRBJ1-2; 7 bases map to TRBD1. Germline V gives CDR1 MNHNS, CDR2 SASEGT. V lost 2 bases, J lost 8 bases, and 8 bases stayed unmatched. The CDR3 extends over 14 amino acids. CDR3 sequence reads: CASSETTGWRGYTF. CDR3 DNA: TGTGCCAGCAGTGAAACGACAGGGTGGAGGGGCTACACCTTC.

The chain couples TRBV5-6 to TRBJ1-2, with 11 bases matching TRBD1. CDR3 length: 16 residues. CDR1 is SGHDT, CDR2 YYEEEE, per germline. V gave up 4 bases and J gave up 2 bases; unmatched junction bases: 7. In nucleotides, the CDR3 is TGTGCCAGCAGCCTAGGGACAGGGGGAAAGAACTATGGCTACACCTTC. It yields the protein CASSLGTGGKNYGYTF.

This chain joins TRBV7-2 and TRBJ2-2, with TRBD2 matching over 7 bases. Germline trimming cut 6 bases from V and 5 bases from J; bases unmatched to any gene: 9. Germline lookup yields CDR1 SGHTA and CDR2 FQGNSA. This CDR3 contains 15 residues. CDR3 bases: TGTGCCAGCAGGACCGGGACTACCGGGACCGGGGAGCTGTTTTTT. It codes for CASRTGTTGTGELFF.